One T cell receptor (beta chain) is described in this entry. Generated by immunoSEQ multiplex PCR, the TCRdb table keeps only in-frame clones and is missing some. The sample shows 250,000 or so clones, approximately 81% of them seen only once. This record belongs to a study of blood T cell repertoires in COVID-19. On the study more broadly: COVID-19 samples from acute and convalescent phases originated in the United States, Italy and Spain. T cells, B-cell-depleted T cells, or PBMCs supplied cDNA or gDNA.

Cohorts were assigned according to the clinical history that participants reported. Losses at the gene ends were 5 bases for V and 10 bases for J; bases not matched to a gene: 12. The CDR3 totals 14 residues. The germline V gene has CDR1 KGHSH and CDR2 LQKENI. Material: PBMCs or T cells enriched from blood (not recorded which). The sequence came from a woman between 50 and 59 years old who had been exposed to COVID-19. The chain is built from TRBV18 and TRBJ2-3; the match to TRBD2 covers 7 bases. The CDR3 sequence: CASSSGTTRGAQYF. CDR3 nucleotides: TGTGCCAGCTCATCCGGGACTACCAGAGGGGCGCAGTATTTT.